The 20 T cell receptor beta chains below all came from one sample that was sequenced in a study of blood T cell repertoires in COVID-19. Generated by immunoSEQ multiplex PCR, the TCRdb table keeps only in-frame clones and is missing some. This sample has around 26,000 clones; around 88% occur once, and the top ten carry 16%. The source material was peripheral blood. These receptors were taken from a human donor in a cohort sampled during active COVID-19.

This chain links TRBV28 with TRBJ1-2, with a tentative D call TRBD1 (6 bases). The CDR3 has 15 amino acids. V was pared by 4 bases and J by 3 bases, with 15 bases between. Per the germline V gene, CDR1 is MDHEN and CDR2 is SYDVKM. CDR3 in DNA: TGTGCCAGCAGTTCCCCCGGACAGTCCGACTATGGCTACACCTTC. Its protein is CASSSPGQSDYGYTF.

The chain couples TRBV23-1 to TRBJ1-1; possible D gene TRBD1, 6 bases. TRBV23-1 is an open reading frame, and its role is uncertain. V gave up 5 bases and J gave up 1 base, with 14 bases separating them. This CDR3 is 15 amino acids long. This CDR3 is CASSYGSGENTEAFF. In nucleotides, the CDR3 is TGCGCCAGCAGTTACGGGTCAGGGGAGAACACTGAAGCTTTCTTT.

This sequence joins TRBV29-1 and TRBJ2-1; possibly TRBD2 for D (6 bases). The CDR3 loop spans 14 amino acids. The germline V gene has CDR1 SQVTM and CDR2 ANQGSEA. The germline V and J ends were trimmed by 4 bases and 2 bases, with 12 bases remaining between them. The CDR3 spells CSVAAGTPYNEQFF. CDR3 DNA sequence: TGCAGCGTTGCGGCGGGGACCCCCTACAATGAGCAGTTCTTC.

This clone has a handful of counts. This chain joins TRBV2 and TRBJ1-5, with a possible D match to TRBD1 (6 bases). The CDR3 is 14 amino acids. The V gene lost 5 bases and the J gene lost 3 bases, with 11 bases spanning the gap. Germline loops: CDR1 SNHLY, CDR2 FYNNEI. CDR3 nucleotide sequence: TGTGCCAGCAGTCAGACAGGTTCCAATCAGCCCCAGCATTTT. Residues: CASSQTGSNQPQHF.

In DNA form, the CDR3 reads TGTGCCAGCAGCCAAGGACGGGCAGGGATCTTCTACGAGCAGTACTTC. Protein: CASSQGRAGIFYEQYF. V is TRBV3-1 (or the pseudogene TRBV3-2) and J is TRBJ2-7, with D perhaps TRBD1 (5 bases). Germline V CDR1 and CDR2: LGHDT, YNNKEL (reference sequence). V shed 1 base and J shed 3 bases, with 16 bases lying between them. There are 16 residues in the CDR3.

This chain uses TRBV3-1 (or the pseudogene TRBV3-2) with TRBJ2-5, with D possibly being TRBD2 (5 bases). V was trimmed by 4 bases and J by 5 bases, leaving 11 bases between them. The germline V gene encodes CDR1 LGHDT and CDR2 YNNKEL (reference sequence). CDR3 length: 13 amino acids. As DNA, the CDR3 is TGTGCCAGCAGCCCTACTAGAGGTGAGACCCAGTACTTC. Its translation is CASSPTRGETQYF.

The chain links TRBV9 to TRBJ1-2, with D perhaps matching TRBD1 (5 bases). There are 14 residues in the CDR3. Trimming stripped 3 bases from V and 5 bases from J, with 14 bases between. CDR1 is SGDLS and CDR2 is YYNGEE in the germline V gene. The CDR3 DNA reads TGTGCCAGCAGCGAGGACGGGGGACGTTATGGCTACACCTTC. Residues: CASSEDGGRYGYTF.

V is TRBV3-1 (or the pseudogene TRBV3-2) and J is TRBJ1-4; a possible D gene is TRBD1 (5 bases). The V end lost 0 bases, the J end lost 14 bases, and 19 bases lay between the germline ends. From germline, CDR1 is LGHDT and CDR2 YNNKEL (reference sequence). This CDR3 spans 15 amino acids. The CDR3 protein is CASSQDLTGRAKLFF. CDR3 nucleotides: TGTGCCAGCAGCCAAGACCTAACGGGCAGGGCCAAGCTGTTTTTT.

V is TRBV28 and J is TRBJ2-5, with 7 bases fitting TRBD1. The V and J ends lost 3 bases and 4 bases, in that order; junction bases with no gene match: 11. This CDR3 is 16 amino acids long. Germline loops: CDR1 MDHEN, CDR2 SYDVKM. CDR3 sequence: CASSLFTTGVGETQYF. The CDR3 nucleotides are TGTGCCAGCAGTTTGTTTACTACAGGGGTAGGAGAGACCCAGTACTTC.

The chain links TRBV7-9 to TRBJ2-7, with TRBD1 matching over 9 bases. The CDR3 is 13 residues long. The trim removed 6 bases at V and 4 bases at J, leaving 4 bases unmatched. The germline gives CDR1 SEHNR, CDR2 FQNEAQ (reference sequence). The DNA for the CDR3 is TGTGCCAGCAGTAACAGGGGGCGGTACGAGCAGTACTTC. The encoded protein is CASSNRGRYEQYF.

A single count supports this clone. This rearrangement joins TRBV18 to TRBJ2-2; a possible D gene is TRBD2 (6 bases). Germline V CDR1 and CDR2: KGHSH, LQKENI. There are 14 residues in the CDR3. Trimming cost V 8 bases and J 6 bases, with 16 bases left between them. CDR3 loop: CASQPGLPSGELFF. CDR3 DNA sequence: TGTGCCAGCCAGCCAGGACTACCTTCCGGGGAGCTGTTTTTT.

The chain joins TRBV27 to TRBJ1-1, with D possibly matching TRBD1 (6 bases). V gave up 2 bases and J gave up 9 bases, with 16 bases separating them. The germline gives CDR1 MNHEY, CDR2 SMNVEV (reference sequence). This CDR3 contains 14 residues. The CDR3 region is CASSLGGERGKAFF. The CDR3 nucleotides are TGTGCCAGCAGTTTAGGGGGGGAGAGGGGGAAAGCTTTCTTT.

This chain connects TRBV4-1 to TRBJ2-1, with 9 bases that match TRBD2. CDR3 length: 16 amino acids. Per germline, CDR1 MGHRA and CDR2 YSYEKL. V lost 1 base and J lost 3; bases outside the gene matches: 4. The CDR3 coding sequence is TGCGCCAGCAGCCAAGCGCAGACTAGCGGCTACAATGAGCAGTTCTTC. Its protein is CASSQAQTSGYNEQFF.

The chain recombines TRBV6-6 with TRBJ2-3; 12 nucleotides line up with TRBD2. With 5 bases clipped from V and 4 bases from J, the junction kept 10 bases outside the gene matches. CDR3 size: 17 residues. CDR1 is MNHNY, CDR2 SVGAGI, per germline (reference sequence). CDR3 sequence: CASSHRLTSGRSDTQYF. The CDR3 DNA is TGTGCCAGCAGTCACCGCCTTACTAGCGGGAGGTCAGATACGCAGTATTTT.

This CDR3 reads CASSPAGGPTYEQYF. CDR3 DNA sequence: TGTGCCAGCTCACCTGCGGGAGGGCCGACCTACGAGCAGTACTTC. V gene TRBV18 combines with J gene TRBJ2-7; 9 nucleotides line up with TRBD2. This CDR3 contains 15 residues. Germline trimming cut 3 bases from V and 2 bases from J; bases unmatched to any gene: 5. CDR1 KGHSH and CDR2 LQKENI come from the germline V gene.

The CDR3 spells CASSQIGQGRDSPLHF. Here the CDR3 DNA reads TGTGCCAGCAGCCAAATTGGACAGGGTAGGGATTCACCCCTCCACTTT. The chain has TRBV5-4 and TRBJ1-6, with TRBD1 matching over 8 bases. The trim removed 4 bases at V and 8 bases at J, leaving 11 bases unmatched. CDR1 and CDR2 from the germline V gene are SGHNT and YYREEE (reference sequence). This CDR3 spans 16 amino acids.

The J gene is TRBJ2-1, the V gene TRBV28; 14 bases align to TRBD2. The CDR3 has 19 residues. V lost 6 bases, J lost 6 bases, and 16 bases stayed unmatched. Germline CDR1 MDHEN, CDR2 SYDVKM. The CDR3: CASRRGGLAGGLGGNEQFF. CDR3 in DNA: TGTGCCAGCAGGCGGGGAGGACTAGCGGGGGGACTCGGGGGCAATGAGCAGTTCTTC.

This chain links TRBV7-9 with TRBJ2-1; 10 positions agree with TRBD1. Germline V gives CDR1 SEHNR, CDR2 FQNEAQ (reference sequence). The J segment lost 9 bases and the V segment lost 5 bases, leaving 7 bases of the junction unmatched. The CDR3 extends over 14 amino acids. The CDR3 DNA sequence: TGTGCCAGCAGCGGCAGACAGGGGGCTGGTGAGCAGTTCTTC. Amino acid sequence: CASSGRQGAGEQFF.

The rearrangement links TRBV25-1 to TRBJ1-5; D uncertain. CDR1 is MGHDK and CDR2 is SYGVNS in the germline V gene. This CDR3 is 13 amino acids long. Trimming stripped 4 bases from V and 4 bases from J, with 8 bases between. In nucleotides, the CDR3 is TGTGCCAGCAGTGGGACGGGAAATCAGCCCCAGCATTTT. Encoded protein: CASSGTGNQPQHF.

V usage is TRBV3-1 (or the pseudogene TRBV3-2) and J usage is TRBJ1-3; D gene uncertain. The CDR3 extends over 14 amino acids. CDR1 and CDR2 from the germline V gene are LGHDT and YNNKEL (reference sequence). V was trimmed by 0 bases and J by 0 bases, leaving 3 bases between them. The CDR3 DNA sequence: TGTGCCAGCAGCCAAGAACACTCTGGAAACACCATATATTTT. The encoded protein is CASSQEHSGNTIYF.